This TCR beta chain was captured by sequencing in a study of blood T cell repertoires in COVID-19. V was trimmed by 1 base and J by 0 bases, leaving 10 bases between them. Germline CDR1 and CDR2: SGHTA and FQGNSA. The CDR3 spans 15 residues. Enrolled through a virtual design, the participants were between about 18 and 89 years of age and came from about two dozen US areas. Generated by immunoSEQ multiplex PCR, the TCRdb table keeps only in-frame clones and is missing some. The sample lists under 250,000 clones; around 85% were seen once. The origin of this receptor is a woman in her 50s with acute COVID-19. What was sequenced was PBMCs or T cells enriched from blood (not recorded which). The chain couples TRBV7-2 to TRBJ2-7, with D unclear. The CDR3 sequence: CASSLGRGTSYEQYF. The CDR3 DNA sequence: TGTGCCAGCAGCTTAGGGCGCGGCACCTCCTACGAGCAGTACTTC.